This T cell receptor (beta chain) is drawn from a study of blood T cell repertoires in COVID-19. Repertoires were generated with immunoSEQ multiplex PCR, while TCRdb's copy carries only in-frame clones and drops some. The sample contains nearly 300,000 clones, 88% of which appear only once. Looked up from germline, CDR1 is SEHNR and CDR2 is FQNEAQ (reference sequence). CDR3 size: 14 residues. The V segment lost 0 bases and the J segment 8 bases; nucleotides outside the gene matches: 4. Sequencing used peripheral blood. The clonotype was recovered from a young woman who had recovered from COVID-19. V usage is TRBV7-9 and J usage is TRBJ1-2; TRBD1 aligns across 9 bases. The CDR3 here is CASSLAGQGPGYTF. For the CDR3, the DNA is TGTGCCAGCAGCTTAGCGGGACAGGGACCGGGCTACACCTTC. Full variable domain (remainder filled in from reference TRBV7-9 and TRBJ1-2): DTGVSQNPRHKITKRGQNVTFRCDPISEHNRLYWYRQTLGQGPEFLTYFQNEAQLEKSRLLSDRFSAERPKGSFSTLEIQRTEQGDSAMYLCASSLAGQGPGYTFGSGTRLTVV.